Following are 16 T cell receptor beta chains from one sample sequenced in a study of shared clonotypes between healthy human individuals. The repertoire was sequenced with immunoSEQ multiplex PCR; TCRdb's copy has only in-frame clones and lacks some. The sample lists nearly 2 million clones, approximately 95% occurring once. Naive CD8 cells lacked CD45RO, underwent positive selection for CCR7 and left out terminally differentiated effector memory CD45RA+ cells. Sequencing input: naive CD8+ T cells sorted from blood. The source is a man aged 18 to 29 in good health.

This sequence joins TRBV2 and TRBJ1-3; 9 nucleotides match TRBD1. Germline V gene sequence: CDR1 SNHLY, CDR2 FYNNEI. The CDR3 sequence is 15 residues long. V shed 6 bases, J shed 7 bases, and the junction held 10 bases outside the gene matches. CDR3 amino acids: CASSGGQGRTNTIYF. In DNA form, the CDR3 reads TGTGCCAGCAGCGGGGGACAGGGTAGGACCAACACCATATATTTT.

Note on this clone: At the DNA level, this CDR3 is encoded by other sequences in the same sample as well. The J gene is TRBJ2-7, the V gene TRBV6-6; weak D call: TRBD1 (6 bases). V gave up 2 bases and J gave up 2 bases, with 10 bases separating them. Germline CDR1 MNHNY, CDR2 SVGAGI (reference sequence). The CDR3 spans 14 residues. The CDR3 sequence: CASSYAGATYEQYF. CDR3 DNA: TGTGCCAGCAGTTACGCAGGGGCTACCTACGAGCAGTACTTC.

The chain couples TRBV11-3 to TRBJ2-7, with TRBD1 as a possible D gene (6 bases). Trimming removed 10 bases from V and 5 bases from J, with 15 bases in between. The CDR3 consists of 12 residues. Germline V gene sequence: CDR1 SGHNT, CDR2 YENEEA. CDR3 region: CANQLQGDEQYF. DNA for the CDR3: TGTGCCAACCAACTACAGGGAGACGAGCAGTACTTC. Complete variable domain (other parts from reference TRBV11-3 and TRBJ2-7): EAGVVQSPRYKIIEKKQPVAFWCNPISGHNTLYWYLQNLGQGPELLIRYENEEAVDDSQLPKDRFSAERLKGVDSTLKIQPAELGDSAVYLCANQLQGDEQYFGPGTRLTVT.

The chain has TRBV10-3 and TRBJ2-1; D may be TRBD2 (7 bases). The CDR3 spans 15 residues. The V gene's germline CDR1 is ENHRY and CDR2 SYGVKD. Trimming cost V 6 bases and J 4 bases, with 16 bases left between them. As DNA, the CDR3 is TGTGCCATCAGGGTAGAGGGGGGGTCATACAATGAGCAGTTCTTC. Its protein product is CAIRVEGGSYNEQFF.

Here the CDR3 reads CASSQDYHGLGEQYF. The CDR3 DNA reads TGCGCCAGCAGCCAAGATTATCACGGCCTCGGGGAGCAGTACTTC. The rearrangement links TRBV4-3 to TRBJ2-7; D call uncertain. Between the trimmed V and J ends, which lost 0 bases and 7 bases, there was a span of 16 bases. CDR1 and CDR2 from the germline V gene are LGHNA and YSLEER. The CDR3 loop spans 15 amino acids.

The chain combines TRBV5-6 with TRBJ2-7; a possible D gene is TRBD2 (6 bases). The CDR3 has 15 amino acids. Germline values: CDR1 SGHDT, CDR2 YYEEEE. Trimming removed 4 bases from V and 6 bases from J, with 20 bases in between. Here the CDR3 reads CASSPQTWGRSEQYF. DNA for the CDR3: TGTGCCAGCAGCCCTCAGACCTGGGGGAGGAGCGAGCAGTACTTC. The complete variable domain, with remaining parts taken from reference TRBV5-6 and TRBJ2-7, reads DAGVTQSPTHLIKTRGQQVTLRCSPKSGHDTVSWYQQALGQGPQFIFQYYEEEERQRGNFPDRFSGHQFPNYSSELNVNALLLGDSALYLCASSPQTWGRSEQYFGPGTRLTVT.

This CDR3 is CASSIPEHSNQPQHF. CDR3 DNA sequence: TGTGCCAGCAGCATTCCAGAACATAGCAATCAGCCCCAGCATTTT. The chain joins TRBV28 to TRBJ1-5; no definite D call. Trimming removed 6 bases from V and 0 bases from J, with 12 bases in between. Looked up from germline, CDR1 is MDHEN and CDR2 is SYDVKM. The CDR3 is made up of 15 amino acids. The whole variable domain, filled in from reference TRBV28 and TRBJ1-5, reads DVKVTQSSRYLVKRTGEKVFLECVQDMDHENMFWYRQDPGLGLRLIYFSYDVKMKEKGDIPEGYSVSREKKERFSLILESASTNQTSMYLCASSIPEHSNQPQHFGDGTRLSIL.

J is TRBJ2-2 and V is TRBV13; 7 positions agree with TRBD1. V was pared by 5 bases and J by 5 bases, with 5 bases of the junction left unmatched. Germline CDR1 reads PRHDT; CDR2 reads FYEKMQ (reference sequence). The CDR3 is 14 residues long. CDR3 residues: CASSIYRGTGELFF. The CDR3 DNA is TGTGCCAGCAGCATCTACAGGGGTACCGGGGAGCTGTTTTTT. The full variable domain, with the rest looked up from reference TRBV13 and TRBJ2-2, is AAGVIQSPRHLIKEKRETATLKCYPIPRHDTVYWYQQGPGQDPQFLISFYEKMQSDKGSIPDRFSAQQFSDYHSELNMSSLELGDSALYFCASSIYRGTGELFFGEGSRLTVL.

The CDR3 nucleotides are TGCGCCAGCAGCCACCCCCAGGGATACGAGCAGTACTTC. It is translated as CASSHPQGYEQYF. The chain links TRBV4-1 to TRBJ2-7, with D perhaps matching TRBD1 (5 bases). Trimming pared 3 bases from V and 4 bases from J, leaving 10 bases between. The CDR3 extends over 13 amino acids. CDR1 MGHRA and CDR2 YSYEKL come from the germline V gene.

The gene calls are TRBV7-9 and TRBJ2-3, with 12 bases aligning to TRBD2. Germline V gene sequence: CDR1 SEHNR, CDR2 FQNEAQ (reference sequence). The ends lost 5 bases at V and 0 bases at J; junction bases unmatched: 6. This CDR3 is 17 amino acids long. The CDR3 reads CASSHFGTSGSTDTQYF. The DNA for the CDR3 is TGTGCCAGCAGCCACTTCGGGACTAGCGGGAGCACAGATACGCAGTATTTT. Together with reference TRBV7-9 and TRBJ2-3, the CDR3 gives the full variable domain: DTGVSQNPRHKITKRGQNVTFRCDPISEHNRLYWYRQTLGQGPEFLTYFQNEAQLEKSRLLSDRFSAERPKGSFSTLEIQRTEQGDSAMYLCASSHFGTSGSTDTQYFGPGTRLTVL.

CDR3: CARSLASGELNEQYF. The CDR3 coding sequence is TGTGCCAGAAGCTTGGCTAGCGGGGAGCTCAACGAGCAGTACTTC. The V call is TRBV5-3, the J call TRBJ2-7; 9 nucleotides line up with TRBD2. TRBV5-3 is known as an ORF, though its function is uncertain. The CDR3 is 15 amino acids. With 0 bases clipped from V and 5 bases from J, the junction kept 6 bases outside the gene matches.

The chain combines TRBV4-1 with TRBJ2-7; 14 positions match TRBD2. V dropped 6 bases and J dropped 9; count of bases not matched to a gene: 10. CDR1 is MGHRA, CDR2 YSYEKL, per germline. The CDR3 covers 15 residues. CDR3 in DNA: TGCGCCAGCAGGATGACTAGCGGGGGGGCCGAGGCGCAGTACTTC. Its protein product is CASRMTSGGAEAQYF.

V and J are TRBV2 and TRBJ2-2; D is unresolved. This CDR3 spans 12 amino acids. V dropped 5 bases and J dropped 3 bases, with 4 bases sitting between them. From germline, CDR1 is SNHLY and CDR2 FYNNEI. CDR3 loop: CASSLDTGELFF. For the CDR3, the DNA is TGTGCCAGCAGTTTGGACACCGGGGAGCTGTTTTTT.

The sample holds one count of this clone. The V call is TRBV19, the J call TRBJ1-5; possibly TRBD1 for D (5 bases). Between the trimmed V and J ends, which lost 3 bases and 7 bases, there was a span of 10 bases. CDR1 and CDR2 from the germline V gene are LNHDA and SQIVND (reference sequence). CDR3 length: 13 amino acids. The CDR3 nucleotides read TGTGCCAGTAGTATTTCCGGGGCACAGCCCCAGCATTTT. It is translated as CASSISGAQPQHF.

This chain connects TRBV27 to TRBJ1-6; TRBD1 matches 10 bases. CDR3 size: 14 residues. Looked up from germline, CDR1 is MNHEY and CDR2 is SMNVEV (reference sequence). V lost 7 bases to trimming and J lost 9 bases; unmatched junction nucleotides: 6. CDR3 coding DNA: TGTGCCAGCACAGGGACAGGGGCGCTTTCACCCCTCCACTTT. Translating gives CASTGTGALSPLHF.

In its sample, this clone was seen a few times. J is TRBJ1-3 and V is TRBV4-1; unclear D gene. Trimming shortened V by 0 bases and J by 3 bases, and 3 bases separated the two germline ends. The CDR3 length is 13 residues. Germline-derived CDR1 and CDR2 are MGHRA and YSYEKL. DNA of the CDR3: TGCGCCAGCAGCCAAGAGGGTGGAAACACCATATATTTT. It yields the protein CASSQEGGNTIYF.